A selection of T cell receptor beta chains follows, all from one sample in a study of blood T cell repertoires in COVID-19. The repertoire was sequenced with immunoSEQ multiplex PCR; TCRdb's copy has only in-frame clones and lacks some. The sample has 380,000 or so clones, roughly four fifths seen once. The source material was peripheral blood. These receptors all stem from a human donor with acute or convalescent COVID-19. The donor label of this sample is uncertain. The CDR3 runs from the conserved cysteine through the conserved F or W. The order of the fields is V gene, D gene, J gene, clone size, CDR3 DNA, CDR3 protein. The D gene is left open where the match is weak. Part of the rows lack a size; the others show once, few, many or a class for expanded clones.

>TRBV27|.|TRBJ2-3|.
TGTGCCAGCAGTTGGAGGGGTGTGGGGCACACAGATACGCAGTATTTT
CASSWRGVGHTDTQYF
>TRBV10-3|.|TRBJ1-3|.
TGTGCCATCAGTATACGGACAGATTCTGGAAACACCATATATTTT
CAISIRTDSGNTIYF
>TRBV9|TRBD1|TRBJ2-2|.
TGTGCCAGCAGCGTATTGCCGGGAGACAGGGGACGGGCCGGGGAGCTGTTTTTT
CASSVLPGDRGRAGELFF
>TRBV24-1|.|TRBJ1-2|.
TGTGCCACCAGTGACCAAAACTATGGCTACACCTTC
CATSDQNYGYTF
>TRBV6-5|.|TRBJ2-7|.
TGTGCCAGCAGTTTTTCACCGGGAGAGAGTTGGTACTTC
CASSFSPGESWYF
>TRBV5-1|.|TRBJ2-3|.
TGCGCCAGCAGCTCACCAGGGGTAGATACGCAGTATTTT
CASSSPGVDTQYF
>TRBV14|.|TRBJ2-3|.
TGTGCCAGCAGCCATTGGGGGGGCTCTTTTGAGAGCACAGATACGCAGTATTTT
CASSHWGGSFESTDTQYF
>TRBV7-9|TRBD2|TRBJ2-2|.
TGTGCCAGCAGCTTCAGTAGCGGGGCCGGGGAGCTGTTTTTT
CASSFSSGAGELFF
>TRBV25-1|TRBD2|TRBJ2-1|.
TGTGCCAGCAGTGACATAGCGGGGCCTAACAATGAGCAGTTCTTC
CASSDIAGPNNEQFF
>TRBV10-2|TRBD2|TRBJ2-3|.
TGCGCCAGAAGAGCGGGACTCATCCTTCTCGCGCAGTATTTT
CARRAGLILLAQYF
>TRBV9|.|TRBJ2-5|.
TGTGCCAGCAGCGTTTCGGGGGGCTCAGAGACCCAGTACTTC
CASSVSGGSETQYF
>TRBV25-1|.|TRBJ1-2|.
TGTGCCAGCAGTGAAGGGGGGGACGCCTATGGCTACACCTTC
CASSEGGDAYGYTF
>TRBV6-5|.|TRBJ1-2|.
TGTGCCAGCGCCAATACAGGGCGGCGTGGCTACACCTTC
CASANTGRRGYTF
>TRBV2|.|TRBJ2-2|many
TGTGCCAGCAGTGGAACGTATAGCCGGTCCCCCGGGGAGCTGTTTTTT
CASSGTYSRSPGELFF
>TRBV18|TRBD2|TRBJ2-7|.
TGTGCCAGCTCACCGCGACTAGCGGGAGGGAAGGACGAGCAGTACTTC
CASSPRLAGGKDEQYF
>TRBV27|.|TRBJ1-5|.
TGTGCCAGCACCACAGGGATCAATCAGCCCCAGCATTTT
CASTTGINQPQHF
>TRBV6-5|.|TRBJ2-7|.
TGTGCCGTCAGGACAGCCTCCTACGAGCAGTACTTC
CAVRTASYEQYF
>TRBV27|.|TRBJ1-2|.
TGTGCCAGCAGTGGACACGAACTCCCTAACTATGGCTACACCTTC
CASSGHELPNYGYTF
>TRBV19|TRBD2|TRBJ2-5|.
TGTGCCAGTAAGAAGCGGGGGGGCATTGAGGAGACCCAGTACTTC
CASKKRGGIEETQYF
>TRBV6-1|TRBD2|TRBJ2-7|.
TGTGCCAGCAGTGAGGGGGGGAGCTCCTACGAGCAGTACTTC
CASSEGGSSYEQYF
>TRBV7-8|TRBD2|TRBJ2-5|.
TGTGCCAGCAGCTATCCTCCGGGACTAGCGGGACAAGAGACCCAGTACTTC
CASSYPPGLAGQETQYF
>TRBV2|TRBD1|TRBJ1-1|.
TGTGCCAGCAGTGAACTGGGACAGCAGAACACTGAAGCTTTCTTT
CASSELGQQNTEAFF
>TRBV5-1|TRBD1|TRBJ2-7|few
TGCGCCAGCAGCTGGGGACAGGGGGTTTACGAGCAGTACTTC
CASSWGQGVYEQYF
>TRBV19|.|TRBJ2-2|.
TGTGCCAGTAGTATACTCGGTTCCTCGAACACCGGGGAGCTGTTTTTT
CASSILGSSNTGELFF
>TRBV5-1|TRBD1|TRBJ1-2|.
TGCGCCAGCAGCTTGGCGTCACAGGGGTTGGCTAACTATGGCTACACCTTC
CASSLASQGLANYGYTF
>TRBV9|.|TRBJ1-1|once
TGTGCCAGCAGGAAGGGGGACCTGGGGAACACTGAAGCTTTCTTT
CASRKGDLGNTEAFF
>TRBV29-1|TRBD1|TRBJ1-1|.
TGCAGCGTGACAGGGGGCAGGACCACTGAAGCTTTCTTT
CSVTGGRTTEAFF
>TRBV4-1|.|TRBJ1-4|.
TGCGCCAGCAGCCTTAATGAACAGTCAACTAATGAAAAACTGTTTTTT
CASSLNEQSTNEKLFF
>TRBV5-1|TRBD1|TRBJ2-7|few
TGCGCCAGCGGGCAGGGGGCCTCCCCCTTCTACGAGCAGTACTTC
CASGQGASPFYEQYF
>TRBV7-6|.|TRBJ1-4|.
TGTGCCAGCAGCCGCGGGACGGTTAATGAAAAACTGTTTTTT
CASSRGTVNEKLFF
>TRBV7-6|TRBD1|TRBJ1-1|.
TGTGCCAGCAGCTTAGGCGGGGACAGGGGGAACACTGAAGCTTTCTTT
CASSLGGDRGNTEAFF
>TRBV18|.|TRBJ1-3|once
TGTGCCAGCTCACCACGCACAGCTGGAAACACCATATATTTT
CASSPRTAGNTIYF
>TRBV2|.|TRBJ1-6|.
TGTGCCAGCAGCTTTTGGACACAAAATAATTCACCCCTCCACTTT
CASSFWTQNNSPLHF
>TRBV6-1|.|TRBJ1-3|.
TGTGCCAGCAGTGAAACCGGGGACTCTGGAAACACCATATATTTT
CASSETGDSGNTIYF
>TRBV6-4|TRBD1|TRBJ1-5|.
TGTGCCAGCAGTGGGAACAGGGGCGGGCAGCCCCAGCATTTT
CASSGNRGGQPQHF
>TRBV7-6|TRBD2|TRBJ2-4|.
TGTGCCAGCAGCCGTAGCTCACCGGGGGGGTCCAAAAACATTCAGTACTTC
CASSRSSPGGSKNIQYF
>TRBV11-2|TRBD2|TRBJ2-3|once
TGTGCCAGCAGCTTATATAATAGCGGGAGACCGACAGATACGCAGTATTTT
CASSLYNSGRPTDTQYF
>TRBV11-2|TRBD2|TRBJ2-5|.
TGTGCCAGCAGCACGGGACTAGCGGAAGAGACCCAGTACTTC
CASSTGLAEETQYF
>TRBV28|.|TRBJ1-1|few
TGTGCCAGCAAGGGGCAGGCGAACACTGAAGCTTTCTTT
CASKGQANTEAFF
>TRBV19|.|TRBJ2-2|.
TGTGCCAGTAGTATAGGTCAGGTACCGGACACCGGGGAGCTGTTTTTT
CASSIGQVPDTGELFF
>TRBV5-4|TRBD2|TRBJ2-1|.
TGTGCCAGCAGCGGCGGGGGGGCTTCGATTTATGAGCAGTTCTTC
CASSGGGASIYEQFF
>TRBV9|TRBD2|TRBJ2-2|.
TGTGCCAGCAGCGTTTTGTCTAGCGGGGGGGTTGGCACCGGGGAGCTGTTTTTT
CASSVLSSGGVGTGELFF
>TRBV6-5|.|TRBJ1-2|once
TGTGCCAGCAGTTCGGTAGACAAGGCGATAAACTATGGCTACACCTTC
CASSSVDKAINYGYTF
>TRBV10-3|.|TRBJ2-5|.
TGTGCCATCAGTGAGTCAGCAGAGACCCAGTACTTC
CAISESAETQYF
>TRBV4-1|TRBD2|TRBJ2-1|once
TGCGCCAGCAGCCGACACAGCGGGGGGGGTTACAATGAGCAGTTCTTC
CASSRHSGGGYNEQFF
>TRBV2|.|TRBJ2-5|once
TGTGCCAGCAGTGAAGGGGCAGGGGTTGGAGAGACCCAGTACTTC
CASSEGAGVGETQYF
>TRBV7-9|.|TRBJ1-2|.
TGTGCCAGCAGAGTAGACAGGTCCGACGGCTACACCTTC
CASRVDRSDGYTF
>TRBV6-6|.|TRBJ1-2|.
TGTGCCAGCAGCCCGACAGGAGACTATGGCTACACCTTC
CASSPTGDYGYTF
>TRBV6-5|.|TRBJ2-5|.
TGTGCCAGCAGTCGGACAGAGCAAGAGACCCAGTACTTC
CASSRTEQETQYF
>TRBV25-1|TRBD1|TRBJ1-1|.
TGTGCCAGCAGGGGGGGACAGGGCACGAACACTGAAGCTTTCTTT
CASRGGQGTNTEAFF
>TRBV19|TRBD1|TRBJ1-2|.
TGTGCCAGTAGTACCCGGGACAGGGGGCATGGCTACACCTTC
CASSTRDRGHGYTF
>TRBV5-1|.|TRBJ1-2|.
TGCGCCAGCAGCTTGGGGCAGGGTCTCCCTTCAGGGGGCTACACCTTC
CASSLGQGLPSGGYTF
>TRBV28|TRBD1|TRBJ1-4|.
TGTGCCAGCAGGCAAGCGTCCAGGGGGCGCTACGAAAAACTGTTTTTT
CASRQASRGRYEKLFF
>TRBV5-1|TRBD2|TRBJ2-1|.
TGCGCCAGCAGGGGGGGACTAGCGGGACCCTACAATGAGCAGTTCTTC
CASRGGLAGPYNEQFF
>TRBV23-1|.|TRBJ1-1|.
TGCGCCAGCAGTCTGGGACTGATGAACACTGAAGCTTTCTTT
CASSLGLMNTEAFF
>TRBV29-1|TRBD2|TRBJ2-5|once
TGCAGCGTGAGGCTAGCGGGAGGTAGGGAGACCCAGTACTTC
CSVRLAGGRETQYF
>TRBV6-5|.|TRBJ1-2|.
TGTGCCGCCACGACACAGGGCCACAACTATGGCTACACCTTC
CAATTQGHNYGYTF
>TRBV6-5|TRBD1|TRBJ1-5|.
TGTGCCAGCAGTTACACAGGGGGCAGGAATCAGCCCCAGCATTTT
CASSYTGGRNQPQHF
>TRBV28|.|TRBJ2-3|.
TGTGCCAGCAGTTTATTCGGCACAGATACGCAGTATTTT
CASSLFGTDTQYF